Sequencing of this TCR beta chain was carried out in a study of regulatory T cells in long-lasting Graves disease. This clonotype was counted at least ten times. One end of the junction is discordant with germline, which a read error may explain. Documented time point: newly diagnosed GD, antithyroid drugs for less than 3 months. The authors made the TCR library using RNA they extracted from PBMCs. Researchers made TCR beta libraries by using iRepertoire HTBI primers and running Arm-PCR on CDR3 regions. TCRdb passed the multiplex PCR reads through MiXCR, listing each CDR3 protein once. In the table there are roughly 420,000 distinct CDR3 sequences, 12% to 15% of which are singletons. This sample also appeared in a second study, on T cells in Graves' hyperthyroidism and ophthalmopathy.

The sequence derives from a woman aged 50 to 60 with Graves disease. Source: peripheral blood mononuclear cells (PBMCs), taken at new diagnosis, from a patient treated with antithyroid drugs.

For the CDR3, the DNA is TGTGCCAGCACCTTAGGCGGGACAGCGGGCGTTGAGCAGTTCTTC. Its protein product is CASTLGGTAGVEQFF. The chain employs TRBV7-3 and TRBJ2-1; a possible D gene is TRBD1 (7 bases). The CDR3 is 15 residues long. Germline-derived CDR1 and CDR2 are SGHTA and FQGTGA.